A selection of T cell receptor beta chains follows, all from one sample in a study of blood T cell repertoires in COVID-19. This table comes from immunoSEQ multiplex PCR, and its TCRdb copy is limited to in-frame clones, with some not included. The data hold approximately 290,000 clones, with 80% to 85% observed a single time. The sequenced material came from peripheral blood. The receptors here all came from a person aged 65-85 years with COVID-19, enrolled during active disease. The conserved cysteine and the conserved F or W are not part of the CDR3 here.

V gene	J gene	CDR3 protein
TRBV27	TRBJ1-1	ASRKQGVNTEAF
TRBV7-2	TRBJ1-1	ASSYPTNTEAF
TRBV4-1	TRBJ2-5	ASSQGPGQVQETQY
TRBV6-5	TRBJ1-5	ASSPPNQPQH
TRBV6-6	TRBJ2-5	ASSKRRGLKY
TRBV28	TRBJ2-5	ASSLGGWVRETQY
TRBV6-2/TRBV6-3	TRBJ1-5	ASSYPGQGKYSNQPQH
TRBV15	TRBJ1-6	ATSFAQFNSPLH
TRBV20-1	TRBJ2-1	SAGRREEQF
TRBV7-6	TRBJ2-5	ASSLLSGGPGETQY
TRBV6-2/TRBV6-3	TRBJ2-1	ASSYRPGQGYNEQF
TRBV5-1	TRBJ2-1	ASSLVILAGRQKTNNEQF
TRBV27	TRBJ2-3	ARVPEGLAADTQY
TRBV7-9	TRBJ1-2	ASSLVTGRGVGYT
TRBV19	TRBJ1-1	ASSIFQNTEAF
TRBV11-2	TRBJ1-2	ASSLDLSHHYGYT
TRBV27	TRBJ2-1	ASRSTGPSYNEQF
TRBV5-1	TRBJ1-1	ASSFGQVNTEAF
TRBV2	TRBJ2-7	ASSERTGINEQY
TRBV27	TRBJ2-2	ASSWAGVQGTGELF
TRBV27	TRBJ2-1	ASSIISASGRRSNEQF
TRBV5-6	TRBJ2-2	ASSLGGHHTGELF
TRBV12-3/TRBV12-4	TRBJ1-2	ASSSTGDLGYT
TRBV12-3/TRBV12-4	TRBJ1-2	ASSLLGGYGYT
TRBV6-6	TRBJ1-4	ASSYSLSRGHEKLF
TRBV18	TRBJ1-1	ASSLNPQGSNTEAF
TRBV19	TRBJ2-4	ASSAGTGQGKNIQY
TRBV28	TRBJ1-1	ASRIVLDTEAF
TRBV6-1	TRBJ1-2	ASSESRGDYGYT
TRBV5-1	TRBJ1-3	ASSYDRGGTIY
TRBV7-3	TRBJ2-1	ASSNSATYNEQF
TRBV7-9	TRBJ1-5	ASSPGSGVGGNQPQH
TRBV9	TRBJ2-3	ASSSSGSETDTQY
TRBV28	TRBJ1-2	ASSWGTGFRYGYT
TRBV29-1	TRBJ1-1	SARTGNTEAF
TRBV5-1	TRBJ2-4	ASSLGTGVTKNIQY
TRBV11-2	TRBJ2-7	ASNAIAGDEQY
TRBV21-1	TRBJ1-1	ASSKAPLGPRAVNTEAF
TRBV9	TRBJ1-2	ASSVVDRGPYGYT
TRBV28	TRBJ2-1	ASSSRTSGSLYEQF
TRBV9	TRBJ1-1	ASSVTMNTEAF
TRBV28	TRBJ2-5	ASRGRGDETQY
TRBV10-3	TRBJ1-1	AISESELGGLAF
TRBV6-6	TRBJ2-5	ASRPGTSGRETQY
TRBV27	TRBJ2-7	ASSLYVSSGSKQY
TRBV15	TRBJ2-2	ATSRELAGVNGELF
TRBV28	TRBJ2-7	ASSLAGGYEQY